The entry below describes one T cell receptor (beta chain). Its cognate antigen is unknown. V lost 5 bases, J lost 9 bases, and 12 bases stayed unmatched. The CDR3 has 15 residues. Germline loops: CDR1 LNHDA, CDR2 SQIVND (reference sequence). This specimen belongs to a study of response to subunit inactivated influenza vaccine. General study results and limits: The authors suggested that few new T cells are recruited per seasonal influenza vaccination.

TCRdb reanalysed the RT-PCR reads using MiXCR and keeps one entry per CDR3 protein. The sample carries around 710,000 distinct CDR3 sequences, about 15% recorded once. The rearrangement uses TRBV19 and TRBJ2-1; 8 bases are a match to TRBD1. The clonotype was recovered from a middle-aged man who received an inactivated influenza vaccine. The sample consisted of PBMCs from blood, taken less than 15 days before vaccination. The CDR3: CASSWGRGQRGEQFF. CDR3 DNA sequence: TGTGCCAGTAGTTGGGGCAGGGGGCAACGCGGTGAGCAGTTCTTC. The full variable domain, its missing parts supplied by reference TRBV19 and TRBJ2-1, is DGGITQSPKYLFRKEGQNVTLSCEQNLNHDAMYWYRQDPGQGLRLIYYSQIVNDFQKGDIAEGYSVSREKKESFPLTVTSAQKNPTAFYLCASSWGRGQRGEQFFGPGTRLTVL.